This TCR beta chain appears in the sequencing data of a study of long-term antiretroviral therapy in people with HIV. Looked up from germline, CDR1 is SEHNR and CDR2 is FQNEAQ (reference sequence). V shed 5 bases and J 5 bases; nucleotides not matched to a gene: 12. The CDR3 has 15 amino acids. Sequencing relied on immunoSEQ assay v3.0, run at survey level. Assay used: immunoSEQ multiplex PCR; TCRdb lists only in-frame clones, some missing. The sample has almost 30,000 clones, 70% to 90% seen once. Points on this clone: The target antigen is unknown.

None of the participants with HIV were treated outside the United States. Study-wide points: Repertoires in HIV (unlike those of controls) had narrower CDR3 length ranges. Pre-ART expanded TRB clones stayed dominant throughout, though often decreasing after ART.

The V and J genes are TRBV7-9 and TRBJ2-7, with TRBD1 matching over 7 bases. This specimen was unsorted PBMCs, taken 3.2 years before starting antiretroviral therapy. This TCR was recovered from a man aged 50 or older with HIV. CDR3 sequence (DNA): TGTGCCAGCAGCCCTCTCGGACAGGTCAGGGACGAGCAGTACTTC. Protein sequence: CASSPLGQVRDEQYF.